The clone carrying this T cell receptor (beta chain) has more than one count but fewer than ten. What it recognizes is unknown. Germline loops: CDR1 SQVTM, CDR2 ANQGSEA. The CDR3 spans 14 residues. Trimming pared 2 bases from V and 1 base from J, leaving 10 bases between. The data derive from a study of T-cell memory formation after mild COVID-19. Findings and caveats of the study: The SARS-CoV-2 specificity of second-wave clones reaching peak at day 37 remained unverified. Pre-infection memory showed some responding clones, and this suggested that cross-reactive memory joined.

Constant-segment primers were used for 5'RACE, and the resulting TCR alpha and TCR beta cDNA libraries carried sample barcodes and UMIs. TCRdb called the 5' RACE reads again in MiXCR, with one record for every CDR3 protein. This sample carries roughly 600,000 distinct CDR3 sequences, more than 15% of them seen once, and the ten largest clones take 12%. The sample taken for sequencing was PBMCs or a T cell subset sorted from them (not recorded which). The receptor was isolated from an adult woman who had mild COVID-19 (a few samples of this study predate the infection). Cell type and time point are not known. This chain links TRBV29-1 with TRBJ2-3; unclear D gene. This CDR3 is CSVEMGEGTDTQYF. The CDR3 DNA is TGCAGCGTTGAAATGGGTGAAGGCACAGATACGCAGTATTTT.